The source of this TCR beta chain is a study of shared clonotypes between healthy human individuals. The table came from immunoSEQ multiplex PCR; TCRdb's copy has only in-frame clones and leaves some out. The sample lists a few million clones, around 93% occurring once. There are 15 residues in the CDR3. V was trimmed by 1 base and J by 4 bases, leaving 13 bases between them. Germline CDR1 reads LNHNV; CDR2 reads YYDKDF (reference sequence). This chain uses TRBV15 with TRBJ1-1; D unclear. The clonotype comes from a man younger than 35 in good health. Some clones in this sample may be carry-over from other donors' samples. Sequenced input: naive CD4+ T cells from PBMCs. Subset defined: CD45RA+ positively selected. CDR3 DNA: TGTGCCACCAGCAGAGCTTCACACAGCCCCACTGAAGCTTTCTTT. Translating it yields CATSRASHSPTEAFF.